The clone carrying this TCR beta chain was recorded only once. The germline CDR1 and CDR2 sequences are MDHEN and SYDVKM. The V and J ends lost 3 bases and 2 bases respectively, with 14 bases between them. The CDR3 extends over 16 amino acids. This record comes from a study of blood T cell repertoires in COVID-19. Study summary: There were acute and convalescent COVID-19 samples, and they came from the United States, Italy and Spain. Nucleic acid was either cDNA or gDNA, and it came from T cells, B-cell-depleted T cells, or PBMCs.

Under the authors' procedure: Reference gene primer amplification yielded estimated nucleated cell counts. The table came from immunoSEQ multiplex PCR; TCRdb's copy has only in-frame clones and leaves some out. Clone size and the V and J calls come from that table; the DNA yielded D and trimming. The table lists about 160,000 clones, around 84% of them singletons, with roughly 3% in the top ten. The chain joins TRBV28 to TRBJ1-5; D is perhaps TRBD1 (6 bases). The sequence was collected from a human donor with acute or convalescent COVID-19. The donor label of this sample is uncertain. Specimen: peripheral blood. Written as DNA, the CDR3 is TGTGCCAGCAGTTTCGGGGGGGCTCGAGGCAATCAGCCCCAGCATTTT. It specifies CASSFGGARGNQPQHF.